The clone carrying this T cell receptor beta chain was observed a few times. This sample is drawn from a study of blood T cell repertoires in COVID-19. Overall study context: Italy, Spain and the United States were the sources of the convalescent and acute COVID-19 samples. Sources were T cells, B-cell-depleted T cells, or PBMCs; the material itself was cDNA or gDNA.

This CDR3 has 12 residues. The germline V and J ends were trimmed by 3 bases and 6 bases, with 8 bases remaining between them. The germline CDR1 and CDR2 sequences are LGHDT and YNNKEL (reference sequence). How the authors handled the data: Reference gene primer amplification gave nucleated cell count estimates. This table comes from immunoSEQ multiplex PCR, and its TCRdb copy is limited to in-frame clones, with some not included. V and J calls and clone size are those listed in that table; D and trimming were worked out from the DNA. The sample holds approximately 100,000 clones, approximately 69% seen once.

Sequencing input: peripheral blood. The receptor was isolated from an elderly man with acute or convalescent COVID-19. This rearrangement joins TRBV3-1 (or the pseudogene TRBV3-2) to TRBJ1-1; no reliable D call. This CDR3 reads CASSQGLAEAFF. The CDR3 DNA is TGTGCCAGCAGCCAGGGCTTAGCTGAAGCTTTCTTT.